These 22 T cell receptor beta chains came from one sample sequenced in a study of T cell responses to AZD1222 COVID-19 vaccine. Using immunoSEQ multiplex PCR, the repertoire was profiled, and TCRdb retains in-frame clones only, with some absent. Counted here are 100,000 to 150,000 clones, roughly nine tenths occurring once; the ten biggest clones make up approximately 4.5%. Sequencing used peripheral blood, obtained on day 0 of AZD1222 vaccination. The receptors derive from an adult in good health.

The J gene is TRBJ2-7, the V gene TRBV20-1; D call uncertain. Germline V gene lookup returns CDR1 DFQATT and CDR2 SNEGSKA (reference sequence). The V gene lost 6 bases and the J gene lost 4 bases, with 7 bases spanning the gap. This CDR3 spans 10 amino acids. The CDR3 nucleotides are TGCAGTGCGGTGGATTACGAGCAGTACTTC. The encoded protein is CSAVDYEQYF.

This clone was seen once. V usage is TRBV28 and J usage is TRBJ1-2; perhaps TRBD1 as D (5 bases). The CDR3 covers 14 residues. Germline V lookup: CDR1 MDHEN, CDR2 SYDVKM. V was trimmed by 7 bases and J by 6 bases, leaving 18 bases between them. The DNA for the CDR3 is TGTGCCAGCACCTGGGGGGAGGTGAGGGATGGCTACACCTTC. It is translated as CASTWGEVRDGYTF.

The table lists this clone with a few counts. V usage is TRBV11-2 and J usage is TRBJ2-2; 9 bases agree with TRBD2. The CDR3 sequence is 16 residues long. V lost 4 bases to trimming and J lost 5 bases; unmatched junction nucleotides: 8. Germline assignment: CDR1 SGHAT and CDR2 FQNNGV. The CDR3 protein is CASSSSGAHTTGELFF. The CDR3 DNA reads TGTGCCAGCAGCTCTAGCGGGGCACATACAACCGGGGAGCTGTTTTTT. The variable domain in full, completed from reference TRBV11-2 and TRBJ2-2, reads EAGVAQSPRYKIIEKRQSVAFWCNPISGHATLYWYQQILGQGPKLLIQFQNNGVVDDSQLPKDRFSAERLKGVDSTLKIQPAKLEDSAVYLCASSSSGAHTTGELFFGEGSRLTVL.

Written as DNA, the CDR3 is TGTGCCAGTAGTAAATTTGAGGGGCCGGTGAACACTGAAGCTTTCTTT. This translates into CASSKFEGPVNTEAFF. The gene calls are TRBV19 and TRBJ1-1; D might be TRBD1 (5 bases). CDR1 and CDR2 (germline): LNHDA, SQIVND (reference sequence). V dropped 4 bases and J dropped 0 bases, with 15 bases sitting between them. CDR3 length: 16 amino acids.

V is TRBV20-1 and J is TRBJ1-1, with D possibly being TRBD1 (5 bases). The CDR3 extends over 15 amino acids. Germline assignment: CDR1 DFQATT and CDR2 SNEGSKA (reference sequence). Trimming removed 3 bases from V and 1 base from J, with 15 bases in between. The CDR3 DNA follows: TGCAGTGCTAGTAAGGGGTCAGGACAGAACACTGAAGCTTTCTTT. It codes for CSASKGSGQNTEAFF.

This clone has a single count. The chain is built from TRBV7-2 and TRBJ2-7, with 11 bases that match TRBD1. V lost 4 bases to trimming and J lost 7 bases; unmatched junction nucleotides: 6. The CDR3 covers 14 residues. Germline V gives CDR1 SGHTA, CDR2 FQGNSA. In DNA form, the CDR3 reads TGTGCCAGCAGCTGGGACAGGGGGTCCAGTGAGCAGTACTTC. This encodes CASSWDRGSSEQYF.

The chain combines TRBV7-2 with TRBJ1-6, with TRBD1 matching over 7 bases. Germline V gives CDR1 SGHTA, CDR2 FQGNSA. After removal of 5 bases from V and 6 bases from J, the junction contained 13 bases not matched to a gene. The CDR3 has 17 residues. CDR3 residues: CASSGQLGGVSNSPLHF. DNA of the CDR3: TGTGCCAGCAGCGGACAATTAGGGGGCGTATCTAATTCACCCCTCCACTTT.

J is TRBJ1-1 and V is TRBV6-1; tentatively, D is TRBD1 (5 bases). The CDR3 is made up of 14 amino acids. With 3 bases removed from V and 5 bases from J, the gap between germline ends came to 13 bases. Germline CDR1 reads MNHNS; CDR2 reads SASEGT. The chain's CDR3 is CASSDSQGYTEAFF. CDR3 coding DNA: TGTGCCAGCAGTGATTCGCAGGGATATACTGAAGCTTTCTTT.

This sequence joins TRBV7-9 and TRBJ1-1; D is unresolved. The CDR3 is made up of 12 amino acids. Trimming stripped 7 bases from V and 9 bases from J, with 15 bases between. Germline V gene data show CDR1 as SEHNR and CDR2 as FQNEAQ (reference sequence). In DNA, the CDR3 is TGTGCCAGCACCCAGCTTGGCCTCCAAGCTTTCTTT. This gives the protein CASTQLGLQAFF.

J is TRBJ1-2 and V is TRBV6-1; D uncertain. V shed 1 base and J shed 5 bases, with 2 bases lying between them. The V gene's germline CDR1 is MNHNS and CDR2 SASEGT. The CDR3 has 11 amino acids. The CDR3 loop is CASSEGYGYTF. CDR3 in DNA: TGTGCCAGCAGTGAAGGGTATGGCTACACCTTC.

The chain has TRBV5-6 and TRBJ1-2; D is possibly TRBD1 (5 bases). V dropped 4 bases and J dropped 4 bases, with 11 bases sitting between them. Germline lookup yields CDR1 SGHDT and CDR2 YYEEEE. The CDR3 covers 13 residues. The CDR3 DNA is TGTGCCAGCAGCACCGACAGCACCTATGGCTACACCTTC. Protein sequence: CASSTDSTYGYTF. The entire variable domain, with the rest obtained from reference TRBV5-6 and TRBJ1-2, is as follows: DAGVTQSPTHLIKTRGQQVTLRCSPKSGHDTVSWYQQALGQGPQFIFQYYEEEERQRGNFPDRFSGHQFPNYSSELNVNALLLGDSALYLCASSTDSTYGYTFGSGTRLTVV.

The chain is built from TRBV3-1 (or the pseudogene TRBV3-2) and TRBJ2-7; 8 nucleotides agree with TRBD1. Per the germline V gene, CDR1 is LGHDT and CDR2 is YNNKEL (reference sequence). This CDR3 is 14 amino acids long. J gave up 3 bases and V 4 bases, and 5 bases lay outside the gene matches. CDR3 in DNA: TGTGCCAGCAGCCCGGGAGACAGGGGCTACGAGCAGTACTTC. It yields the protein CASSPGDRGYEQYF.

Only one count was recorded for this clone. The rearrangement links TRBV19 to TRBJ2-7; D remains ambiguous. This CDR3 region has 13 residues. V was trimmed by 5 bases and J by 2 bases, leaving 10 bases between them. Germline V CDR1 and CDR2: LNHDA, SQIVND (reference sequence). The CDR3 coding sequence is TGTGCCAGTAGTGCCACAGATACCTACGAGCAGTACTTC. Translating gives CASSATDTYEQYF.

The chain combines TRBV7-3 with TRBJ1-1, with a weak D call TRBD1 (5 bases). V lost 5 bases and J 5 bases, leaving 15 bases between the germline ends. Germline CDR1 and CDR2: SGHTA and FQGTGA. CDR3 length: 14 residues. The CDR3 nucleotides are TGTGCCAGCAGCCCCTCGGGGGTAGGTACTGAAGCTTTCTTT. Amino acids: CASSPSGVGTEAFF.

The rearrangement joins TRBV12-5 to TRBJ2-3, with D perhaps matching TRBD1 or TRBD2 (6 bases each). The length of the CDR3 is 15 residues. Germline V gene sequence: CDR1 LGHNT, CDR2 FRNRAP. Trimming removed 3 bases at V and 4 bases at J, with 14 bases between. CDR3 sequence: CASGLSLGGADTQYF. The CDR3 coding sequence is TGTGCTAGTGGTTTATCACTCGGGGGCGCAGATACGCAGTATTTT.

V and J are TRBV5-1 and TRBJ2-1; unclear D gene. The CDR3 spans 15 residues. V was shortened by 0 bases and J by 3 bases, with 10 bases between the two germline ends. The germline V gene encodes CDR1 SGHRS and CDR2 YFSETQ. The CDR3 region has the DNA TGCGCCAGCAGCTTGGTCGTCGACCACTACAATGAGCAGTTCTTC. Its translation: CASSLVVDHYNEQFF.

The chain recombines TRBV3-1 (or the pseudogene TRBV3-2) with TRBJ2-5; TRBD2 might be the D (6 bases). V was trimmed by 4 bases and J by 13 bases, leaving 19 bases between them. Germline lookup yields CDR1 LGHDT and CDR2 YNNKEL (reference sequence). The CDR3 length is 13 residues. Here the CDR3 DNA reads TGTGCCAGCAGCCTAACGATTTCTAGCGAGATGTACTTC. It is translated as CASSLTISSEMYF.

This rearrangement joins TRBV9 to TRBJ1-1; the D is unclear. V lost 4 bases, J lost 0 bases, and 10 bases lay in between. CDR3 length: 14 residues. Germline-derived CDR1 and CDR2 are SGDLS and YYNGEE. CDR3 sequence reads: CASSPDGLNTEAFF. The CDR3 DNA sequence: TGTGCCAGCAGCCCCGACGGGCTGAACACTGAAGCTTTCTTT.

This chain joins TRBV7-2 and TRBJ1-4; D gene uncertain. V lost 6 bases and J 8 bases, leaving 16 bases between the germline ends. This CDR3 region has 14 residues. Germline CDR1 reads SGHTA; CDR2 reads FQGNSA. The CDR3 sequence: CASSSVGSGEKLFF. CDR3 nucleotide sequence: TGTGCCAGCAGTTCGGTTGGGTCCGGGGAAAAACTGTTTTTT. The whole variable domain, remainder taken from reference TRBV7-2 and TRBJ1-4, is GAGVSQSPSNKVTEKGKDVELRCDPISGHTALYWYRQSLGQGLEFLIYFQGNSAPDKSGLPSDRFSAERTGGSVSTLTIQRTQQEDSAVYLCASSSVGSGEKLFFGSGTQLSVL.

The rearrangement links TRBV7-2 to TRBJ1-6; 7 bases fit TRBD1. The junction had 2 bases not matched to a gene; V was cut back by 3 bases and J by 6 bases. The CDR3 length is 14 residues. Germline-derived CDR1 and CDR2 are SGHTA and FQGNSA. For the CDR3, the DNA is TGTGCCAGCAGCTTTAACAGGGGTAATTCACCCCTCCACTTT. Its protein is CASSFNRGNSPLHF.

The genes are TRBV6-4 and TRBJ1-6; perhaps TRBD1 as D (6 bases). The germline CDR1 and CDR2 sequences are MRHNA and SNTAGT. V lost 6 bases and J 7 bases, leaving 16 bases between the germline ends. CDR3 length: 15 residues. CDR3 bases: TGTGCCAGCAGGAGGGGCGGGGGGCAAAATTCACCCCTCCACTTT. This encodes CASRRGGGQNSPLHF.

The V gene is TRBV5-1, the J gene TRBJ2-7; D may be TRBD1 (6 bases). Trimming stripped 0 bases from V and 1 base from J, with 8 bases between. The CDR3 runs 14 residues. The germline CDR1 and CDR2 sequences are SGHRS and YFSETQ. CDR3 DNA: TGCGCCAGCAGCTTGGGGGACATTTCCTACGAGCAGTACTTC. Its protein is CASSLGDISYEQYF.